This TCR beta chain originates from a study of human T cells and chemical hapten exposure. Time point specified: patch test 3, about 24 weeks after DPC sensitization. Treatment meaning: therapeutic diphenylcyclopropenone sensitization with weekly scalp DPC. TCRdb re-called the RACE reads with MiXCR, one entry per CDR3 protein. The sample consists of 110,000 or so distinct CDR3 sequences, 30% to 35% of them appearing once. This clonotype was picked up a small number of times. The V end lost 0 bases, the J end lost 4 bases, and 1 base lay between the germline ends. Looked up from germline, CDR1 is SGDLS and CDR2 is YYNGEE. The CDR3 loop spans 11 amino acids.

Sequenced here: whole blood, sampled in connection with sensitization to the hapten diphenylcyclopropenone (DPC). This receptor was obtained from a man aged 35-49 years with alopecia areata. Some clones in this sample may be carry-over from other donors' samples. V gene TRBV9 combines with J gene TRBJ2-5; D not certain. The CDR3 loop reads CASSVAETQYF. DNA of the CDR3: TGTGCCAGCAGCGTAGCAGAGACCCAGTACTTC.